Shown below are 22 T cell receptor beta chains from a single sample sequenced in a study of T cell repertoires in cytomegalovirus infection (dated 2019 in TCRdb). No cognate antigen is known for these TCRs. This specimen's treatment or condition label, per the study, means: in vitro stimulation with specific CMV peptide epitopes to enrich CMV-specific T cells. Reads for this sample came from an Illumina HiSeq 1500. The raw public reads went through TCRdb reprocessing: fastp at Q25, MiXCR clone calling, in-frame beta chains kept. When rows share a CDR3 protein, they turn into one entry using the most common DNA and genes. This sample holds around 85,000 distinct CDR3 sequences; approximately 43% were observed only once. Over 85% of the sample is held by the ten biggest clonotypes. The starting material was CD8+ T cells from cultured PBMCs, obtained from culture after CMV antigen stimulation. The source is a human donor in good health (CMV status not recorded). Some clones in this sample may be carry-over from other donors' samples.

The J gene is TRBJ1-1, the V gene TRBV7-9, with a weak D call TRBD1 (5 bases). Germline lookup yields CDR1 SEHNR and CDR2 FQNEAQ (reference sequence). This CDR3 region has 15 residues. Deletions cut 5 bases from V and 0 bases from J, with 13 bases between. The CDR3: CASSPPDRVNTEAFF. CDR3 nucleotide sequence: TGTGCCAGCAGCCCCCCAGACAGAGTGAACACTGAAGCTTTCTTT.

The J gene is TRBJ2-3, the V gene TRBV7-3; D remains ambiguous. V was shortened by 1 base and J by 2 bases, with 4 bases between the two germline ends. The germline V gene encodes CDR1 SGHTA and CDR2 FQGTGA. The CDR3 runs to 13 residues. CDR3 sequence reads: CASSLKSTDTQYF. Here the CDR3 DNA reads TGTGCCAGCAGCTTAAAGTCCACAGATACGCAGTATTTT.

This clonotype came up a few times. V and J are TRBV10-3 and TRBJ1-1, with no clear D. The CDR3 sequence is 14 residues long. The V gene's germline CDR1 is ENHRY and CDR2 SYGVKD. Trimming pared 2 bases from V and 6 bases from J, leaving 13 bases between. CDR3 coding DNA: TGTGCCATCAGTGAGAGGGAAGAGAAACCTGAAGCTTTCTTT. It encodes CAISEREEKPEAFF.

The chain is built from TRBV19 and TRBJ2-4, with 15 nucleotides matching TRBD2. The CDR3 length is 19 residues. Germline V lookup: CDR1 LNHDA, CDR2 SQIVND (reference sequence). With 5 bases clipped from V and 1 base from J, the junction kept 9 bases outside the gene matches. The CDR3 DNA reads TGTGCCAGTAGTTTTTGGACTAGCGGGAGGGCCTCGGCCAAAAACATTCAGTACTTC. It encodes CASSFWTSGRASAKNIQYF.

The rearrangement uses TRBV7-2 and TRBJ1-3; D perhaps matches TRBD1 (5 bases). The CDR3 consists of 15 residues. Germline V gene lookup returns CDR1 SGHTA and CDR2 FQGNSA. The V gene lost 1 base and the J gene lost 6 bases, with 13 bases spanning the gap. In DNA, the CDR3 is TGTGCCAGCAGCTTAGATAGGGGAAAGGAAAACACCATATATTTT. This encodes CASSLDRGKENTIYF.

This clonotype appeared a few times. The chain uses TRBV6-2 or TRBV6-3 and TRBJ2-3; 10 bases are a match to TRBD2. This CDR3 is built from 18 residues. In germline, CDR1 is MNHEY, CDR2 SVGEGT. Germline trimming cut 4 bases from V and 2 bases from J; bases unmatched to any gene: 12. The CDR3 sequence is CASSSLAGAGGDTDTQYF. CDR3 in DNA: TGTGCCAGCAGTTCGCTAGCGGGAGCCGGCGGGGACACAGATACGCAGTATTTT.

This clonotype came up a few times. V and J are TRBV11-2 and TRBJ2-5; 10 nucleotides align to TRBD2. The CDR3 is 14 residues long. Unmatched junction bases numbered 2, after V lost 4 bases and J lost 3 bases. Germline lookup yields CDR1 SGHAT and CDR2 FQNNGV. CDR3: CASSSLAGEETQYF. For the CDR3, the DNA is TGTGCCAGCAGCTCGCTAGCGGGGGAAGAGACCCAGTACTTC.

This clonotype was counted ten times or more. The genes are TRBV7-6 and TRBJ2-2; TRBD2 is a possible D gene (6 bases). Looked up from germline, CDR1 is SGHVS and CDR2 is FNYEAQ. CDR3 length: 16 amino acids. Trimming took off 1 base at V and 1 base at J, with 10 bases between the two ends. The CDR3 DNA reads TGTGCCAGCAGCTTAGGTACTAGCAGGAACACCGGGGAGCTGTTTTTT. Translated: CASSLGTSRNTGELFF.

This clonotype was seen a few times. V usage is TRBV7-2 and J usage is TRBJ2-2; 14 positions match TRBD2. Germline CDR1 is SGHTA and CDR2 is FQGNSA. V trimming: 5 bases; J trimming: 5 bases; junction bases outside the gene matches: 13. The CDR3 sequence is 19 residues long. In DNA, the CDR3 is TGTGCCAGCAGCCCCCTGACTAGCGGGAGGGCCAGAGGGACCGGGGAGCTGTTTTTT. Its protein product is CASSPLTSGRARGTGELFF.

This clonotype was seen only once. The CDR3 coding sequence is TGTGCCAGCAGAAGCGGGGTCACAGATACGCAGTATTTT. Translated, it gives CASRSGVTDTQYF. The chain recombines TRBV7-9 with TRBJ2-3; TRBD2 agrees at 7 bases. V gave up 6 bases and J gave up 2 bases; unmatched junction bases: 2. There are 13 residues in the CDR3. CDR1 is SEHNR, CDR2 FQNEAQ, per germline (reference sequence).

The genes are TRBV20-1 and TRBJ1-2; a weak D match, TRBD1 (5 bases). Between the trimmed V and J ends, which lost 6 bases and 8 bases, there was a span of 19 bases. The CDR3 loop spans 13 amino acids. CDR1 and CDR2 from the germline V gene are DFQATT and SNEGSKA (reference sequence). CDR3 sequence (DNA): TGCAGTGCATGGGACGGGGAATGGATGGGCTACACCTTC. Translated: CSAWDGEWMGYTF.

This clonotype was detected a few times. V usage is TRBV7-6 and J usage is TRBJ2-5; D is undetermined. The CDR3 sequence is 14 residues long. Germline V CDR1 and CDR2: SGHVS, FNYEAQ. The ends were cut back, 5 bases at V and 2 bases at J, with 12 bases in the middle. The CDR3 DNA reads as TGTGCCAGCAGCCCTCTGGAGACTCAAGAGACCCAGTACTTC. This translates into CASSPLETQETQYF.

This clonotype has only one observation. The chain recombines TRBV20-1 with TRBJ2-7; TRBD2 matches 8 bases. The germline V gene has CDR1 DFQATT and CDR2 SNEGSKA (reference sequence). Germline trimming cut 0 bases from V and 1 base from J; bases unmatched to any gene: 14. The CDR3 is 18 residues long. This CDR3 reads CSARDQSAERGPSYEQYF. In DNA, the CDR3 is TGCAGTGCTAGAGATCAATCTGCGGAGCGGGGGCCATCCTACGAGCAGTACTTC.

This clonotype was recorded a few times. This chain connects TRBV24-1 to TRBJ2-5; 9 bases are shared with TRBD1. Losses at the gene ends were 2 bases for V and 5 bases for J; bases not matched to a gene: 8. Per the germline V gene, CDR1 is KGHDR and CDR2 is SFDVKD. The CDR3 is 16 residues long. The CDR3 loop is CATSDSWTGDMETQYF. In nucleotides, the CDR3 is TGTGCCACCAGTGATTCCTGGACAGGGGATATGGAGACCCAGTACTTC.

This clonotype has a count of ten or more. This chain uses TRBV7-8 with TRBJ2-7; D ambiguous. Per germline, CDR1 SGHVS and CDR2 FQNEAQ. The CDR3 has 13 residues. Trimming removed 6 bases at V and 0 bases at J, with 9 bases between. The CDR3 is CASSSGTSYEQYF. CDR3 nucleotides: TGTGCCAGCAGTTCCGGAACCTCCTACGAGCAGTACTTC.

The table lists this clonotype with a few counts. The chain combines TRBV7-9 with TRBJ2-1; 9 nucleotides agree with TRBD1. The CDR3 is 16 amino acids. CDR1 SEHNR and CDR2 FQNEAQ come from the germline V gene (reference sequence). After removal of 3 bases from V and 7 bases from J, the junction contained 10 bases not matched to a gene. Here the CDR3 reads CASSFGAGTGWNEQFF. The CDR3 DNA reads TGTGCCAGCAGCTTCGGGGCCGGGACAGGGTGGAATGAGCAGTTCTTC.

The J gene is TRBJ2-7, the V gene TRBV7-2, with no clear D. CDR3 length: 12 amino acids. Germline V gene sequence: CDR1 SGHTA, CDR2 FQGNSA. Trimming took off 3 bases at V and 7 bases at J, with 10 bases between the two ends. CDR3 in amino acids: CASSLGMREQYF. DNA of the CDR3: TGTGCCAGCAGCTTGGGTATGCGAGAGCAGTACTTC. Looking up the rest from reference TRBV7-2 and TRBJ2-7 gives the full variable domain: GAGVSQSPSNKVTEKGKDVELRCDPISGHTALYWYRQSLGQGLEFLIYFQGNSAPDKSGLPSDRFSAERTGGSVSTLTIQRTQQEDSAVYLCASSLGMREQYFGPGTRLTVT.

The chain joins TRBV11-1 to TRBJ2-1; 7 nucleotides align to TRBD2. V was pared by 0 bases and J by 16 bases, with 12 bases of the junction left unmatched. Germline values: CDR1 SGHAT, CDR2 FQDESV (reference sequence). The CDR3 is 14 residues long. CDR3 DNA sequence: TGTGCCAGCAGCTTAGCCCAGGGAGGGACTTCCCTCTTCTTC. It encodes CASSLAQGGTSLFF.

This clonotype occurred a few times. The rearrangement uses TRBV7-3 and TRBJ2-3, with D maybe TRBD2 (6 bases). Germline V gene sequence: CDR1 SGHTA, CDR2 FQGTGA. V lost 2 bases, J lost 2 bases, and 20 bases lay in between. The CDR3 length is 18 residues. The CDR3: CASSLHPPRGDSTDTQYF. CDR3 coding DNA: TGTGCCAGCAGCTTACATCCCCCGCGTGGGGACTCCACAGATACGCAGTATTTT.

The genes are TRBV6-6 and TRBJ2-2; 12 bases match TRBD2. The CDR3 is 18 amino acids. V shed 4 bases and J 3 bases; nucleotides not matched to a gene: 9. CDR1 is MNHNY and CDR2 is SVGAGI in the germline V gene (reference sequence). The CDR3 nucleotides read TGTGCCAGCAGTTCGGCTAGCGGGAGGGCCGAGCACACCGGGGAGCTGTTTTTT. Protein product: CASSSASGRAEHTGELFF.

This clonotype has only a few counts. This chain joins TRBV7-9 and TRBJ2-6, with D hard to call. This CDR3 region has 16 residues. V lost 1 base, J lost 1 base, and 8 bases lay in between. Germline assignment: CDR1 SEHNR and CDR2 FQNEAQ (reference sequence). Here the CDR3 DNA reads TGTGCCAGCAGCTTAGATGCCACATCTGGGGCCAACGTCCTGACTTTC. This sequence encodes CASSLDATSGANVLTF.

This rearrangement joins TRBV13 to TRBJ2-3, with 7 bases identical to TRBD1. Germline V gene lookup returns CDR1 PRHDT and CDR2 FYEKMQ (reference sequence). Unmatched junction bases numbered 5, after V lost 2 bases and J lost 0 bases. The CDR3 sequence is 16 residues long. CDR3 sequence reads: CASSLIRGSSTDTQYF. The CDR3 DNA is TGTGCCAGCAGCTTAATCAGGGGGTCTAGCACAGATACGCAGTATTTT.